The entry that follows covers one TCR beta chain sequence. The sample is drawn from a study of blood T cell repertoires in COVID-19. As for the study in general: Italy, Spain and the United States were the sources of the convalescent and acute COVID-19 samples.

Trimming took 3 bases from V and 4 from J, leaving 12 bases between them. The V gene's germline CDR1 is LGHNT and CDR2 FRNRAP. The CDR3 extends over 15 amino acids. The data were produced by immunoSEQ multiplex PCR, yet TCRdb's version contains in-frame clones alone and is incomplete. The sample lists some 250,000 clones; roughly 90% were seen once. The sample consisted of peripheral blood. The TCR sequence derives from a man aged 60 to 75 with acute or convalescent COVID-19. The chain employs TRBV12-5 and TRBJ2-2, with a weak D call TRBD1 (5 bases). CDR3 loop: CASGFPDSRTGELFF. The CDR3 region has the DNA TGTGCTAGTGGTTTCCCCGACAGTCGCACCGGGGAGCTGTTTTTT.